These 24 T cell receptor beta chains were sequenced from one sample in a study of cytomegalovirus exposure and HLA in healthy donors. PCR primers comprised 60 Vbeta and 13 Jbeta primers. Assay used: immunoSEQ multiplex PCR; TCRdb lists only in-frame clones, some missing. The sample contains about 130,000 clones, around 73% of which appear only once. Sequencing was done on a sample of PBMCs. The origin of the receptors is a human donor in good health.

The chain is built from TRBV7-9 and TRBJ1-4; weak D call: TRBD1 (5 bases). Trimming removed 5 bases from V and 2 bases from J, with 9 bases in between. Germline CDR1 and CDR2: SEHNR and FQNEAQ (reference sequence). This CDR3 has 14 residues. The CDR3 bases are TGTGCCAGCAGCCAACGGGGGACTAATGAAAAACTGTTTTTT. This encodes CASSQRGTNEKLFF.

The chain joins TRBV5-1 to TRBJ2-1; TRBD2 might be the D (6 bases). Per germline, CDR1 SGHRS and CDR2 YFSETQ. V was pared by 4 bases and J by 2 bases, with 16 bases between. The CDR3 has 16 amino acids. The CDR3 DNA reads TGCGCCAGCAGCCCCGTGTCAACGGGAGCCTACAATGAGCAGTTCTTC. This gives the protein CASSPVSTGAYNEQFF.

This rearrangement joins TRBV19 to TRBJ1-5; D call uncertain. The CDR3 sequence is 18 residues long. Trimming took 5 bases from V and 2 from J, leaving 22 bases between them. Germline CDR1 reads LNHDA; CDR2 reads SQIVND (reference sequence). CDR3 protein: CASSARQPLSGGNQPQHF. The CDR3 bases are TGTGCCAGTAGTGCCCGTCAACCCCTATCCGGGGGCAATCAGCCCCAGCATTTT.

The table lists this clone with a few counts. This chain uses TRBV5-6 with TRBJ2-5, with D perhaps TRBD2 (6 bases). Gene TRBJ2-7 matches the end of the DNA better, so the J call may be wrong. From germline, CDR1 is SGHDT and CDR2 YYEEEE. CDR3 length: 16 amino acids. Here the CDR3 DNA reads TGTGCCAGCAGCTTGGCCGGCGGGACCATCACCTACGAGCAGTACTTC. Translated, it gives CASSLAGGTITYEQYF.

The V and J genes are TRBV5-1 and TRBJ2-1; D is perhaps TRBD1 (5 bases). The V end lost 1 base, the J end lost 4 bases, and 15 bases lay between the germline ends. Germline V CDR1 and CDR2: SGHRS, YFSETQ. This CDR3 contains 16 residues. The CDR3 DNA sequence: TGCGCCAGCAGCTTGAAGAGGCTAGGGGATTACAATGAGCAGTTCTTC. It specifies CASSLKRLGDYNEQFF.

The chain has TRBV29-1 and TRBJ2-5, with D possibly being TRBD2 (5 bases). The V and J ends lost 3 bases and 5 bases respectively, with 13 bases between them. This CDR3 region has 13 residues. CDR1 is SQVTM and CDR2 is ANQGSEA in the germline V gene. The CDR3 DNA sequence: TGCAGCGTTGAGGATCGGAGGTGGGAGACCCAGTACTTC. Translated, it gives CSVEDRRWETQYF.

The CDR3 protein is CASSSGQGRETQYF. CDR3 DNA sequence: TGTGCCAGCAGCTCTGGACAGGGGCGGGAGACCCAGTACTTC. This chain uses TRBV5-4 with TRBJ2-5, with TRBD1 matching over 9 bases. Germline lookup yields CDR1 SGHNT and CDR2 YYREEE (reference sequence). V lost 3 bases and J lost 5; bases outside the gene matches: 5. The CDR3 has 14 amino acids.

The chain uses TRBV9 and TRBJ2-3, with 7 bases aligning to TRBD2. CDR3 size: 16 residues. J lost 6 bases, V lost 0 bases, and 10 bases had no gene match. Germline loops: CDR1 SGDLS, CDR2 YYNGEE. The chain's CDR3 is CASSVGGGGRMDTQYF. CDR3 sequence (DNA): TGTGCCAGCAGCGTAGGAGGCGGGGGAAGGATGGATACGCAGTATTTT.

This clone was picked up a small number of times. The V call is TRBV4-3, the J call TRBJ1-1; D not certain. The CDR3 has 15 residues. Per the germline V gene, CDR1 is LGHNA and CDR2 is YSLEER. V was cut by 0 bases and J by 7 bases, with 15 bases left in between. The CDR3, as DNA: TGCGCCAGCAGCCAAGATCACATTCAATTGCATGAAGCTTTCTTT. This encodes CASSQDHIQLHEAFF.

The CDR3 region has the DNA TGTGCCAGCAGGGTAGACAGGTCCCCAAACACTGAAGCTTTCTTT. Its protein is CASRVDRSPNTEAFF. The chain couples TRBV6-5 to TRBJ1-1; a weak D match, TRBD1 (6 bases). CDR1 is MNHEY, CDR2 SVGAGI, per germline. This CDR3 is built from 15 residues. V was clipped by 6 bases and J by 2 bases, with 16 bases between them.

The V call is TRBV5-6, the J call TRBJ2-7; TRBD1 matches 7 bases. CDR3 length equals 13 residues. Per germline, CDR1 SGHDT and CDR2 YYEEEE. With 5 bases clipped from V and 2 bases from J, the junction kept 4 bases outside the gene matches. CDR3 in amino acids: CASSKDRAYEQYF. DNA of the CDR3: TGTGCCAGCAGTAAAGACAGGGCCTACGAGCAGTACTTC.

V gene TRBV6-5 combines with J gene TRBJ1-1; D is ambiguous. CDR3 length equals 15 residues. The germline V and J ends were trimmed by 2 bases and 4 bases, with 14 bases remaining between them. Germline V gene data show CDR1 as MNHEY and CDR2 as SVGAGI. In nucleotides, the CDR3 is TGTGCCAGCAGTTACCCGGGTCATGCGGGCACTGAAGCTTTCTTT. This codes for CASSYPGHAGTEAFF.

The chain links TRBV27 to TRBJ2-1; 11 bases are a match to TRBD2. J was trimmed by 10 bases and V by 1 base; bases with no gene match: 9. Germline V gene sequence: CDR1 MNHEY, CDR2 SMNVEV (reference sequence). This CDR3 region has 16 residues. CDR3 nucleotide sequence: TGTGCCAGCAGTTTATTTAGCGGGAGGGCCTCGGGAGAGCAGTTCTTC. It specifies CASSLFSGRASGEQFF.

There are a few counts of this clone. This rearrangement joins TRBV19 to TRBJ1-5; perhaps TRBD1 as D (6 bases). This CDR3 has 16 amino acids. V was shortened by 2 bases and J by 2 bases, with 13 bases between the two germline ends. From germline, CDR1 is LNHDA and CDR2 SQIVND (reference sequence). The CDR3 is CASSIRPQGRNQPQHF. CDR3 DNA: TGTGCCAGTAGTATACGACCACAGGGTCGCAATCAGCCCCAGCATTTT.

The gene calls are TRBV28 and TRBJ1-3; the D gene is possibly TRBD1 (5 bases). The CDR3 is made up of 15 amino acids. Trimming took off 3 bases at V and 2 bases at J, with 11 bases between the two ends. Germline V gives CDR1 MDHEN, CDR2 SYDVKM. The CDR3 bases are TGTGCCAGCAGTTTGGGCCAGGGCCCTGGAAACACCATATATTTT. This gives the protein CASSLGQGPGNTIYF.

In this sample, this clone turned up a few times. CDR3 nucleotides: TGTGCCAGCAGCCCCCCCCTAGGAGGCAAAAACATTCAGTACTTC. As protein: CASSPPLGGKNIQYF. The chain links TRBV7-2 to TRBJ2-4; D perhaps matches TRBD2 (5 bases). Per the germline V gene, CDR1 is SGHTA and CDR2 is FQGNSA. The V end lost 5 bases, the J end lost 3 bases, and 14 bases lay between the germline ends. The CDR3 is made up of 15 amino acids.

This clone was found a few times. This chain joins TRBV5-4 and TRBJ2-7; 8 nucleotides line up with TRBD2. The CDR3 is 17 residues long. The germline V gene has CDR1 SGHNT and CDR2 YYREEE (reference sequence). V was clipped by 6 bases and J by 6 bases; unmatched bases: 20. Here the CDR3 reads CASKPGGVSGEMREQYF. For the CDR3, the DNA is TGTGCCAGCAAACCGGGGGGGGTTAGCGGGGAAATGCGCGAGCAGTACTTC.

CDR3 nucleotide sequence: TGTGCCTGGAGCGGGGGAGGGGACTATGGCTACACCTTC. Protein: CAWSGGGDYGYTF. The gene calls are TRBV30 and TRBJ1-2, with a possible D match to TRBD1 (5 bases). The CDR3 totals 13 residues. CDR1 is GTSNPN and CDR2 is SVGIG in the germline V gene (reference sequence). V dropped 3 bases and J dropped 3 bases, with 11 bases sitting between them.

The CDR3 coding sequence is TGCGCCAGCAGCCGGAGGGTAGGGGAGTACGAGCAGTACTTC. Translation: CASSRRVGEYEQYF. The chain combines TRBV4-3 with TRBJ2-5; D is possibly TRBD2 (6 bases). The end of the DNA fits TRBJ2-7 better, so the J call may be wrong. Germline V gene data show CDR1 as LGHNA and CDR2 as YSLEER. CDR3 size: 14 residues.

The V and J genes are TRBV30 and TRBJ2-3, with D perhaps TRBD2 (6 bases). Trimming pared 2 bases from V and 4 bases from J, leaving 10 bases between. CDR1 GTSNPN and CDR2 SVGIG come from the germline V gene (reference sequence). This CDR3 has 13 residues. CDR3 sequence: CAWSTPGADTQYF. The DNA of the CDR3 is TGTGCCTGGAGTACTCCGGGGGCAGATACGCAGTATTTT. Together with reference TRBV30 and TRBJ2-3, the CDR3 gives the full variable domain: SQTIHQWPATLVQPVGSPLSLECTVEGTSNPNLYWYRQAAGRGLQLLFYSVGIGQISSEVPQNLSASRPQDRQFILSSKKLLLSDSGFYLCAWSTPGADTQYFGPGTRLTVL.

Here the CDR3 DNA reads TGCGCCAGCAGGTTAGGGGTTGTGGGTACTGAAGCTTTCTTT. Its protein is CASRLGVVGTEAFF. The chain combines TRBV4-1 with TRBJ1-1; a possible D gene is TRBD1 (5 bases). Germline V gene sequence: CDR1 MGHRA, CDR2 YSYEKL. The length of the CDR3 is 14 residues. V lost 6 bases and J lost 5, with 16 bases in between.

V is TRBV5-1 and J is TRBJ2-1; D may be TRBD2 (6 bases). This CDR3 contains 16 residues. V was shortened by 0 bases and J by 0 bases, with 10 bases between the two germline ends. Germline V gene lookup returns CDR1 SGHRS and CDR2 YFSETQ. CDR3 sequence (DNA): TGCGCCAGCAGCTTGGGAGGGAGGAGCTCCTACAATGAGCAGTTCTTC. Amino acid sequence: CASSLGGRSSYNEQFF. The complete variable domain, with remaining parts taken from reference TRBV5-1 and TRBJ2-1, reads KAGVTQTPRYLIKTRGQQVTLSCSPISGHRSVSWYQQTPGQGLQFLFEYFSETQRNKGNFPGRFSGRQFSNSRSEMNVSTLELGDSALYLCASSLGGRSSYNEQFFGPGTRLTVL.

This clone has more than one count but fewer than ten. This sequence joins TRBV28 and TRBJ2-7; 9 nucleotides match TRBD2. Germline CDR1 is MDHEN and CDR2 is SYDVKM. V shed 4 bases and J 6 bases; nucleotides not matched to a gene: 7. The CDR3 sequence is 14 residues long. The CDR3 spells CASSSAGLASEQYF. The CDR3 region has the DNA TGTGCCAGCAGTTCGGCGGGACTAGCCAGCGAGCAGTACTTC.

The chain links TRBV5-6 to TRBJ2-2, with 8 positions matching TRBD2. Germline CDR1 and CDR2: SGHDT and YYEEEE. The junction had 6 bases not matched to a gene; V was cut back by 0 bases and J by 5 bases. The CDR3 runs 16 residues. The CDR3 coding sequence is TGTGCCAGCAGCTTGGCGGGGACTAGTAGGACCGGGGAGCTGTTTTTT. This codes for CASSLAGTSRTGELFF. The full variable domain, with the rest looked up from reference TRBV5-6 and TRBJ2-2, is DAGVTQSPTHLIKTRGQQVTLRCSPKSGHDTVSWYQQALGQGPQFIFQYYEEEERQRGNFPDRFSGHQFPNYSSELNVNALLLGDSALYLCASSLAGTSRTGELFFGEGSRLTVL.